Included here is one T cell receptor beta chain sequence, with context. Its matching antigen is unknown. The data are from a study of cytomegalovirus exposure and HLA in healthy donors. Study-wide points: Sequencing likely generated an artifact that appeared as a cluster of highly shared sequence variants. The HLA-A and HLA-B alleles of most subjects were reportedly predicted accurately from TCR beta sequences.

The germline gives CDR1 SGHTA, CDR2 FQGTGA. V lost 4 bases and J 2 bases, leaving 10 bases between the germline ends. This CDR3 region has 14 residues. Primers: 60 Vbeta forward and 13 Jbeta reverse. Clones were read by immunoSEQ multiplex PCR, and TCRdb kept only the in-frame ones, dropping some. Of about 160,000 clones listed, roughly 79% are singletons. The receptor was derived from a middle-aged man in good health and CMV-seronegative. This chain links TRBV7-3 with TRBJ2-3, with a tentative D call TRBD2 (6 bases). What was sequenced was PBMCs. The CDR3 spells CASSWGRNTDTQYF. The CDR3 DNA follows: TGTGCCAGCAGCTGGGGGAGGAACACAGATACGCAGTATTTT.